This passage covers 20 T cell receptor beta chains from one sample sequenced in a study of T cells in narcolepsy. The protocol was immunoSEQ multiplex PCR, while the TCRdb copy is restricted to in-frame clones and leaves out a portion. Of 23,000 or so clones listed, 80% to 90% are singletons. Specimen: CD45RA- memory CD4+ T cells from PBMCs. These TCRs come from a human donor with narcolepsy.

The CDR3 reads CASSLTGGGEQYF. The CDR3 nucleotides read TGTGCCAGCTCACTCACTGGAGGTGGGGAGCAGTACTTC. This chain joins TRBV18 and TRBJ2-7; a weak D match, TRBD2 (5 bases). Per germline, CDR1 KGHSH and CDR2 LQKENI. The V gene lost 4 bases and the J gene lost 7 bases, with 14 bases spanning the gap. CDR3 length equals 13 residues.

The chain couples TRBV28 to TRBJ2-7, with D unresolved. The CDR3 sequence is 11 residues long. The V and J ends lost 3 bases and 6 bases respectively, with 6 bases between them. In germline, CDR1 is MDHEN, CDR2 SYDVKM. The CDR3 protein is CASSFAAEQYF. CDR3 nucleotide sequence: TGTGCCAGCAGTTTCGCGGCCGAGCAGTACTTC.

A single count supports this clone. Because it lacks the conserved phenylalanine or tryptophan at the end, this CDR3 is likely a read error. No DNA is shown, since the ends of the CDR3 on it are uncertain; the CDR3 is the one TCRdb lists. CDR3 sequence reads: CASSFLQGFPVY. V usage is TRBV19 and J usage is TRBJ2-7. Germline assignment: CDR1 LNHDA and CDR2 SQIVND (reference sequence). The CDR3 spans 12 residues, counting both ends.

The chain has TRBV9 and TRBJ1-1; perhaps TRBD1 as D (5 bases). The CDR3 consists of 15 residues. The V end lost 6 bases, the J end lost 0 bases, and 15 bases lay between the germline ends. The germline V gene has CDR1 SGDLS and CDR2 YYNGEE. The CDR3 sequence: CASNRQQTMNTEAFF. CDR3 sequence (DNA): TGTGCCAGCAATCGACAGCAGACCATGAACACTGAAGCTTTCTTT.

The chain couples TRBV11-3 to TRBJ2-1, with 9 bases fitting TRBD2. The CDR3 consists of 16 residues. V was pared by 5 bases and J by 0 bases, with 5 bases of the junction left unmatched. Germline CDR1 is SGHNT and CDR2 is YENEEA. The DNA of the CDR3 is TGTGCCAGCAGCGAGATTAGCGGGAGCTCCTACAATGAGCAGTTCTTC. This sequence encodes CASSEISGSSYNEQFF.

This CDR3 is CASSQLAATDTQYF. CDR3 DNA: TGTGCCAGCAGCCAACTAGCGGCGACAGATACGCAGTATTTT. V is TRBV5-4 and J is TRBJ2-3, with 8 positions matching TRBD2. V was pared by 4 bases and J by 3 bases, with 4 bases of the junction left unmatched. The germline CDR1 and CDR2 sequences are SGHNT and YYREEE (reference sequence). CDR3 size: 14 residues. Together with reference TRBV5-4 and TRBJ2-3, the CDR3 gives the full variable domain: ETGVTQSPTHLIKTRGQQVTLRCSSQSGHNTVSWYQQALGQGPQFIFQYYREEENGRGNFPPRFSGLQFPNYSSELNVNALELDDSALYLCASSQLAATDTQYFGPGTRLTVL.

The chain joins TRBV10-3 to TRBJ1-1; D is possibly TRBD1 (6 bases). The CDR3 is 13 amino acids. Germline assignment: CDR1 ENHRY and CDR2 SYGVKD. Between the trimmed V and J ends, which lost 10 bases and 1 base, there was a span of 13 bases. CDR3 bases: TGTGCCAGCAGGGGACTAGAGAACACTGAAGCTTTCTTT. Translating gives CASRGLENTEAFF.

The V call is TRBV11-2, the J call TRBJ2-1, with a tentative D call TRBD1 (6 bases). CDR3 length: 16 amino acids. Per the germline V gene, CDR1 is SGHAT and CDR2 is FQNNGV. V was cut by 6 bases and J by 4 bases, with 19 bases left in between. CDR3 in DNA: TGTGCCAGCAGACCGAACAGGGCAGAGGGATACAATGAGCAGTTCTTC. Protein product: CASRPNRAEGYNEQFF.

V is TRBV4-3 and J is TRBJ2-2; D not certain. This CDR3 contains 14 residues. V lost 2 bases to trimming and J lost 1 base, with 5 bases between them. CDR1 is LGHNA, CDR2 YSLEER, per germline. This CDR3 reads CASSQRLNTGELFF. The CDR3 DNA reads as TGCGCCAGCAGCCAAAGGTTGAACACCGGGGAGCTGTTTTTT.

J is TRBJ1-2 and V is TRBV5-6; 7 positions match TRBD1. The V gene's germline CDR1 is SGHDT and CDR2 YYEEEE. The CDR3 totals 13 residues. Trimming cost V 4 bases and J 7 bases; bases outside gene matches: 7. Here the CDR3 reads CASSKDRTGGYTF. The CDR3 DNA reads TGTGCCAGCAGCAAGGACAGGACGGGTGGCTACACCTTC.

The chain couples TRBV15 to TRBJ2-7; D remains unclear. Trimming removed 0 bases from V and 6 bases from J, with 12 bases in between. CDR1 and CDR2 (germline): LNHNV, YYDKDF (reference sequence). This CDR3 has 14 amino acids. The CDR3 loop is CATSRDLGYGEQYF. The CDR3 nucleotides read TGTGCCACCAGCAGAGATCTGGGATACGGCGAGCAGTACTTC.

The CDR3 bases are TGTGCCAGCAGCCCTAATTCGAGTTCGGACAGGAACTATAATTCACCCCTCCACTTT. This codes for CASSPNSSSDRNYNSPLHF. V usage is TRBV7-9 and J usage is TRBJ1-6, with TRBD1 matching 7 bases. V dropped 5 bases and J dropped 3; count of bases not matched to a gene: 16. The length of the CDR3 is 19 residues. CDR1 and CDR2 from the germline V gene are SEHNR and FQNEAQ (reference sequence).

The chain employs TRBV7-2 and TRBJ2-1; TRBD2 matches 8 bases. With V trimmed by 3 bases and J by 4 bases, 2 bases remained unmatched. This CDR3 spans 14 amino acids. Germline CDR1 is SGHTA and CDR2 is FQGNSA. The CDR3 is CASSFLAGYNEQFF. The CDR3 region has the DNA TGTGCCAGCAGCTTTCTAGCGGGTTACAATGAGCAGTTCTTC.

Here the CDR3 DNA reads TGCAGCGTTGAACTAACAACCTTATCAGGGGCGCAGAACACTGAAGCTTTCTTT. Its translation: CSVELTTLSGAQNTEAFF. The chain employs TRBV29-1 and TRBJ1-1; a possible D gene is TRBD1 (6 bases). Germline loops: CDR1 SQVTM, CDR2 ANQGSEA. The CDR3 contains 18 residues. The V and J ends lost 2 bases and 1 base respectively, with 23 bases between them.

The chain couples TRBV4-3 to TRBJ2-4, with unresolved D. V gave up 4 bases and J gave up 11 bases, with 24 bases separating them. Germline V gene data show CDR1 as LGHNA and CDR2 as YSLEER. The CDR3 covers 16 residues. In nucleotides, the CDR3 is TGCGCCAGCAGCCCCTCCAGGCCTCCCAACCCAGGTGTTCAGTACTTC. This gives the protein CASSPSRPPNPGVQYF.

The rearrangement joins TRBV7-9 to TRBJ1-1; 8 bases line up with TRBD1. This CDR3 has 14 amino acids. Per the germline V gene, CDR1 is SEHNR and CDR2 is FQNEAQ (reference sequence). J gave up 5 bases and V 5 bases, and 7 bases lay outside the gene matches. The DNA for the CDR3 is TGTGCCAGCAGCCAAGGACAGGGCTGGACTGAAGCTTTCTTT. This gives the protein CASSQGQGWTEAFF. Full variable domain (rest looked up from reference TRBV7-9 and TRBJ1-1): DTGVSQNPRHKITKRGQNVTFRCDPISEHNRLYWYRQTLGQGPEFLTYFQNEAQLEKSRLLSDRFSAERPKGSFSTLEIQRTEQGDSAMYLCASSQGQGWTEAFFGQGTRLTVV.

This chain joins TRBV5-6 and TRBJ2-5; 7 nucleotides line up with TRBD1. This CDR3 has 16 amino acids. The trim removed 0 bases at V and 4 bases at J, leaving 9 bases unmatched. Germline V gene sequence: CDR1 SGHDT, CDR2 YYEEEE. CDR3 DNA: TGTGCCAGCAGCTTGGAAGGGGGCAGAGGGCGAGAGACCCAGTACTTC. This translates into CASSLEGGRGRETQYF.

This sequence joins TRBV18 and TRBJ2-7; D gene uncertain. The germline gives CDR1 KGHSH, CDR2 LQKENI. The length of the CDR3 is 13 residues. V lost 3 bases and J lost 6, with 12 bases in between. CDR3 protein: CASSPAKTGEQYF. DNA of the CDR3: TGTGCCAGCTCACCCGCAAAAACTGGCGAGCAGTACTTC.

The J gene is TRBJ1-2, the V gene TRBV7-2; D unresolved. The V gene's germline CDR1 is SGHTA and CDR2 FQGNSA. The CDR3 consists of 14 residues. V gave up 3 bases and J gave up 0 bases, with 8 bases separating them. As DNA, the CDR3 is TGTGCCAGCAGCTTCGATAGCCCTAACTATGGCTACACCTTC. Protein sequence: CASSFDSPNYGYTF. The full variable domain, with the rest looked up from reference TRBV7-2 and TRBJ1-2, is GAGVSQSPSNKVTEKGKDVELRCDPISGHTALYWYRQSLGQGLEFLIYFQGNSAPDKSGLPSDRFSAERTGGSVSTLTIQRTQQEDSAVYLCASSFDSPNYGYTFGSGTRLTVV.

V usage is TRBV29-1 and J usage is TRBJ2-2; D may correspond to TRBD1 or TRBD2 (5 bases each). Between the trimmed V and J ends, which lost 6 bases and 2 bases, there was a span of 13 bases. Germline V lookup: CDR1 SQVTM, CDR2 ANQGSEA. The CDR3 has 14 amino acids. DNA of the CDR3: TGCAGCGTGCTTACCGGGACCAACACCGGGGAGCTGTTTTTT. Translated: CSVLTGTNTGELFF.